This is a list of T cell receptor beta chains from one sample in a study of radiotherapy plus CTLA-4 blockade in lung cancer. Using immunoSEQ multiplex PCR, the repertoire was profiled, and TCRdb retains in-frame clones only, with some absent. The table lists roughly 59,000 clones, approximately 70% of them singletons. This specimen consisted of peripheral blood, obtained from a patient treated with radiotherapy plus ipilimumab. The source is a human donor with non-small cell lung cancer whose response to radiotherapy plus ipilimumab could not be evaluated. CDR3s include the opening cysteine and the closing phenylalanine or tryptophan. Fields, in order: clone size, J gene, V gene, D gene, CDR3 protein, CDR3 DNA. The D gene is left open where the match is weak. The listing skips clone size in some rows; elsewhere it reads once, few, many or a size class.

clone_size: NA; j_call: TRBJ1-6; v_call: TRBV4-3; d_call: NA; cdr3_aa: CASSQESGWHSPLHF; cdr3_nt: TGCGCCAGCAGCCAAGAATCGGGGTGGCATTCACCCCTCCACTTT
clone_size: NA; j_call: TRBJ1-1; v_call: TRBV19; d_call: NA; cdr3_aa: CASSMGQITEAFF; cdr3_nt: TGTGCCAGTAGTATGGGCCAAATCACTGAAGCTTTCTTT
clone_size: NA; j_call: TRBJ2-1; v_call: TRBV7-2; d_call: TRBD1; cdr3_aa: CASSPGQGYNEQFF; cdr3_nt: TGTGCCAGCAGCCCGGGACAGGGTTACAATGAGCAGTTCTTC
clone_size: NA; j_call: TRBJ1-2; v_call: TRBV6-5; d_call: TRBD1; cdr3_aa: CASSYSTGPGGYTF; cdr3_nt: TGTGCCAGCAGTTACTCGACAGGGCCCGGGGGCTACACCTTC
clone_size: few; j_call: TRBJ2-6; v_call: TRBV5-1; d_call: NA; cdr3_aa: CASSSSANVLTF; cdr3_nt: TGTGCCAGCAGCTCGTCGGCCAACGTCCTGACTTTC
clone_size: NA; j_call: TRBJ1-5; v_call: TRBV7-8; d_call: NA; cdr3_aa: CASSLAPGAGNQPQHF; cdr3_nt: TGTGCCAGCAGCTTAGCGCCAGGGGCAGGCAATCAGCCCCAGCATTTT
clone_size: NA; j_call: TRBJ1-2; v_call: TRBV28; d_call: NA; cdr3_aa: CASSLPDGYTF; cdr3_nt: TGTGCCAGCAGTTTACCAGATGGCTACACCTTC
clone_size: NA; j_call: TRBJ1-6; v_call: TRBV7-6; d_call: TRBD1; cdr3_aa: CASSSGTVNSPLHF; cdr3_nt: TGTGCCAGCAGCTCCGGGACAGTTAATTCACCCCTCCACTTT
clone_size: NA; j_call: TRBJ1-6; v_call: TRBV10-1; d_call: TRBD1; cdr3_aa: CASSDGTGDANSPLHF; cdr3_nt: TGCGCCAGCAGTGACGGGACAGGGGATGCAAATTCACCCCTCCACTTT
clone_size: NA; j_call: TRBJ2-1; v_call: TRBV7-2; d_call: NA; cdr3_aa: CASTLRGGANNEQFF; cdr3_nt: TGTGCCAGCACCCTACGGGGCGGGGCTAACAATGAGCAGTTCTTC
clone_size: NA; j_call: TRBJ2-3; v_call: TRBV19; d_call: TRBD2; cdr3_aa: CASRSTGGSDTQYF; cdr3_nt: TGTGCCAGTAGAAGTACCGGCGGGAGTGATACGCAGTATTTT
clone_size: NA; j_call: TRBJ2-7; v_call: TRBV19; d_call: TRBD1; cdr3_aa: CASSIVAQGTYEQYF; cdr3_nt: TGTGCCAGTAGTATAGTGGCACAGGGGACCTACGAGCAGTACTTC
clone_size: NA; j_call: TRBJ1-5; v_call: TRBV6-1; d_call: TRBD1; cdr3_aa: CASSRQGNQPQHF; cdr3_nt: TGTGCCAGCAGCCGACAGGGTAATCAGCCCCAGCATTTT
clone_size: NA; j_call: TRBJ1-2; v_call: TRBV6-5; d_call: TRBD1; cdr3_aa: CASRPDRQNYGYTF; cdr3_nt: TGTGCCAGCAGACCGGACAGGCAGAACTATGGCTACACCTTC
clone_size: NA; j_call: TRBJ1-1; v_call: TRBV11-3; d_call: NA; cdr3_aa: CASSQLGENTEAFF; cdr3_nt: TGTGCCAGCAGTCAGCTGGGAGAGAACACTGAAGCTTTCTTT
clone_size: once; j_call: TRBJ2-7; v_call: TRBV5-1; d_call: TRBD1; cdr3_aa: CASSPSAAGGSYEQYF; cdr3_nt: TGCGCCAGCAGCCCCTCCGCGGCAGGGGGCTCCTACGAGCAGTACTTC
clone_size: many; j_call: TRBJ2-2; v_call: TRBV5-4; d_call: NA; cdr3_aa: CATPRLAGTGELFF; cdr3_nt: TGTGCCACCCCTCGGCTAGCTGGGACCGGGGAGCTGTTTTTT
clone_size: few; j_call: TRBJ2-2; v_call: TRBV7-9; d_call: TRBD1; cdr3_aa: CAKTGVPHTGELFF; cdr3_nt: TGTGCCAAAACAGGGGTCCCTCACACCGGGGAGCTGTTTTTT
clone_size: NA; j_call: TRBJ2-6; v_call: TRBV2; d_call: TRBD1; cdr3_aa: CASRVGQGNSGANVLTF; cdr3_nt: TGTGCCAGCAGAGTGGGACAGGGGAACTCTGGGGCCAACGTCCTGACTTTC
clone_size: NA; j_call: TRBJ1-4; v_call: TRBV30; d_call: NA; cdr3_aa: CAWSADRNEKLFF; cdr3_nt: TGTGCCTGGAGTGCTGACAGAAATGAAAAACTGTTTTTT
clone_size: NA; j_call: TRBJ1-2; v_call: TRBV6-6; d_call: TRBD1; cdr3_aa: CASSYNRGQGYTF; cdr3_nt: TGTGCCAGCAGTTACAACAGGGGGCAAGGCTACACCTTC
clone_size: once; j_call: TRBJ1-3; v_call: TRBV11-2; d_call: NA; cdr3_aa: CASSIGPIGNTIYF; cdr3_nt: TGTGCCAGCAGCATTGGGCCCATCGGAAACACCATATATTTT
clone_size: NA; j_call: TRBJ2-1; v_call: TRBV6-1; d_call: TRBD2; cdr3_aa: CASSDSSGGHNEQFF; cdr3_nt: TGTGCCAGCAGTGATTCCAGCGGGGGACACAATGAGCAGTTCTTC
clone_size: NA; j_call: TRBJ2-7; v_call: TRBV5-1; d_call: NA; cdr3_aa: CASRDGGGTAAYEQYF; cdr3_nt: TGCGCCAGCAGAGACGGAGGGGGGACAGCCGCCTACGAGCAGTACTTC
clone_size: NA; j_call: TRBJ2-7; v_call: TRBV18; d_call: NA; cdr3_aa: CASSITGTNFYEQYF; cdr3_nt: TGTGCCAGCTCAATCACCGGGACAAATTTCTACGAGCAGTACTTC
clone_size: few; j_call: TRBJ2-7; v_call: TRBV11-3; d_call: TRBD1; cdr3_aa: CASSLGSRGRIYF; cdr3_nt: TGTGCCAGCAGCTTAGGGTCCAGGGGGCGTATATACTTC
clone_size: NA; j_call: TRBJ2-2; v_call: TRBV2; d_call: TRBD2; cdr3_aa: CASSESGGNTGELFF; cdr3_nt: TGTGCCAGCAGTGAAAGCGGGGGGAACACCGGGGAGCTGTTTTTT
clone_size: NA; j_call: TRBJ2-1; v_call: TRBV28; d_call: TRBD1; cdr3_aa: CASRSTGTGFEQFF; cdr3_nt: TGTGCCAGCAGAAGTACCGGGACAGGGTTTGAGCAGTTCTTC
clone_size: NA; j_call: TRBJ1-5; v_call: TRBV6-6; d_call: NA; cdr3_aa: CASTFQGRSNQPQHF; cdr3_nt: TGTGCCAGCACCTTTCAGGGTAGAAGCAATCAGCCCCAGCATTTT
clone_size: NA; j_call: TRBJ1-3; v_call: TRBV6-1; d_call: NA; cdr3_aa: CASSEPPLQIGGGNTIYF; cdr3_nt: TGTGCCAGCAGTGAACCCCCCCTACAGATAGGGGGTGGAAACACCATATATTTT
clone_size: NA; j_call: TRBJ2-3; v_call: TRBV27; d_call: TRBD2; cdr3_aa: CASTPAGTSQSDTQYF; cdr3_nt: TGTGCCAGCACCCCGGCCGGGACTAGCCAGTCAGATACGCAGTATTTT
clone_size: NA; j_call: TRBJ2-7; v_call: TRBV30; d_call: TRBD2; cdr3_aa: CAWQTSGGRYEQYF; cdr3_nt: TGTGCCTGGCAGACTAGCGGGGGTCGATACGAGCAGTACTTC
clone_size: NA; j_call: TRBJ1-4; v_call: TRBV28; d_call: TRBD1; cdr3_aa: CASSLTGQGNEKLFF; cdr3_nt: TGTGCCAGCAGTTTAACAGGACAGGGTAATGAAAAACTGTTTTTT
clone_size: NA; j_call: TRBJ1-1; v_call: TRBV6-1; d_call: NA; cdr3_aa: CASSLDRKNTEAFF; cdr3_nt: TGTGCCAGCAGTCTAGACAGGAAGAACACTGAAGCTTTCTTT
clone_size: NA; j_call: TRBJ1-1; v_call: TRBV12-5; d_call: TRBD1; cdr3_aa: CASRDRNTEAFF; cdr3_nt: TGTGCTAGCCGGGACAGAAACACTGAAGCTTTCTTT
clone_size: NA; j_call: TRBJ1-3; v_call: TRBV12-1; d_call: NA; cdr3_aa: CASSFGSGTGYSGNTIYF; cdr3_nt: NA
clone_size: NA; j_call: TRBJ1-2; v_call: TRBV5-1; d_call: NA; cdr3_aa: CASSFGRGYGYTF; cdr3_nt: TGCGCCAGCAGCTTCGGCAGGGGCTATGGCTACACCTTC
clone_size: NA; j_call: TRBJ2-4; v_call: TRBV4-1; d_call: NA; cdr3_aa: CASSLAGGLAKNIQYF; cdr3_nt: TGCGCCAGCAGCCTCGCCGGGGGGCTCGCCAAAAACATTCAGTACTTC
clone_size: NA; j_call: TRBJ1-5; v_call: TRBV28; d_call: NA; cdr3_aa: CASSLLGQNNQPQHF; cdr3_nt: TGTGCCAGCAGTTTATTAGGACAGAACAATCAGCCCCAGCATTTT
clone_size: NA; j_call: TRBJ2-4; v_call: TRBV7-2; d_call: TRBD2; cdr3_aa: CASSLLSGGNIQYF; cdr3_nt: TGTGCCAGCAGCTTACTCAGCGGGGGTAACATTCAGTACTTC
clone_size: NA; j_call: TRBJ2-7; v_call: TRBV28; d_call: TRBD1; cdr3_aa: CASSPPDRDEQYF; cdr3_nt: TGTGCCAGCAGTCCGCCCGACAGGGACGAGCAGTACTTC